This TCR beta chain was profiled in a study of blood T cell repertoires in COVID-19. Whole-study context: COVID-19 samples collected from the United States, Italy and Spain covered acute and convalescent phases. In each case, the material was cDNA or gDNA derived from T cells, B-cell-depleted T cells, or PBMCs.

Methods used by the authors: Reference gene primer amplification in the assay estimated nucleated cell counts. Repertoires were generated with immunoSEQ multiplex PCR, while TCRdb's copy carries only in-frame clones and drops some. Clonal size and the V and J genes are those of that table, whereas D and trimming came from the DNA. The table records about 150,000 clones, over 65% of them present only once. This TCR came from a man aged 70 or older with acute or convalescent COVID-19. The source material was peripheral blood.

CDR3 in amino acids: CASSPDSTPSGNTIYF. CDR3 nucleotides: TGTGCCAGCAGCCCGGACAGCACCCCCTCTGGAAACACCATATATTTT. The chain employs TRBV3-1 (or the pseudogene TRBV3-2) and TRBJ1-3, with D possibly being TRBD1 (6 bases). The V end was cut by 4 bases, the J end by 0 bases, with 13 bases between. Looked up from germline, CDR1 is LGHDT and CDR2 is YNNKEL (reference sequence). The CDR3 covers 16 residues.